This TCR beta chain was captured by sequencing in a study of blood T cell repertoires in COVID-19. At the level of the study: The United States, Italy and Spain supplied acute and convalescent COVID-19 samples. T cells, B-cell-depleted T cells, or PBMCs supplied cDNA or gDNA.

Original processing notes: Scientists estimated how many nucleated cells there were by amplifying reference gene primers. Generated by immunoSEQ multiplex PCR, the TCRdb table keeps only in-frame clones and is missing some. V, J and clone size are taken as reported in that table, and D and trimming were inferred from the DNA itself. This table has 26,000 or so clones, about 83% appearing once. CDR3 size: 14 residues. The germline CDR1 and CDR2 sequences are MNHNS and SASEGT. Trimming pared 1 base from V and 5 bases from J, leaving 11 bases between. This TCR came from a human donor in a cohort sampled during active COVID-19. The V and J genes are TRBV6-1 and TRBJ1-1; D is undetermined. The specimen was peripheral blood. The CDR3 sequence: CASSEGATRTEAFF. In nucleotides, the CDR3 is TGTGCCAGCAGTGAAGGGGCGACGCGAACTGAAGCTTTCTTT.